This T cell receptor beta chain came from a study of cytomegalovirus exposure and HLA in healthy donors. Whole-study results and caveats: As a later analysis showed, several of the most significant clusters appeared to be linked to common viral pathogens.

Worth noting for this clone: Its antigen is still unknown.

Donors counted as nominally healthy when sampled, yet unrecorded immune exposures were likely. In the PCR, 60 Vbeta and 13 Jbeta primers were used. Generated by immunoSEQ multiplex PCR, the TCRdb table keeps only in-frame clones and is missing some. This table holds 140,000 to 150,000 clones, 60% to 85% found once. The ends lost 6 bases at V and 0 bases at J; junction bases unmatched: 3. This CDR3 spans 16 amino acids. Germline CDR1 is MNHEY and CDR2 is SMNVEV (reference sequence). The specimen sequenced was PBMCs. The gene calls are TRBV27 and TRBJ2-3; 13 bases agree with TRBD2. The source of this sequence is a woman between 35 and 50 years old in good health and CMV-seropositive. CDR3 in amino acids: CASRLLAGGSTDTQYF. Here the CDR3 DNA reads TGTGCCAGCAGATTACTAGCGGGAGGGAGCACAGATACGCAGTATTTT.